This T cell receptor (beta chain) came from a study of cytomegalovirus exposure and HLA in healthy donors. This clone came up a few times. It was with 60 Vbeta and 13 Jbeta primers that the PCR ran. Method: immunoSEQ multiplex PCR; TCRdb's copy keeps in-frame clones and lacks some. The data show 110,000 to 150,000 clones, with less than 85% seen just once and roughly 2% held by the top ten. Germline V CDR1 and CDR2: SGHRS, YFSETQ. V was clipped by 0 bases and J by 4 bases; unmatched bases: 16. The CDR3 consists of 19 residues. Material for sequencing was PBMCs. The chain combines TRBV5-1 with TRBJ2-7; 10 bases are shared with TRBD2. The origin of this receptor is a woman aged 55-70 years in good health and CMV-seropositive. The CDR3 DNA sequence: TGCGCCAGCAGCTTGGCCTCGGGACTAGCGTCTCCTACTTCTTACGAGCAGTACTTC. Its translation is CASSLASGLASPTSYEQYF.